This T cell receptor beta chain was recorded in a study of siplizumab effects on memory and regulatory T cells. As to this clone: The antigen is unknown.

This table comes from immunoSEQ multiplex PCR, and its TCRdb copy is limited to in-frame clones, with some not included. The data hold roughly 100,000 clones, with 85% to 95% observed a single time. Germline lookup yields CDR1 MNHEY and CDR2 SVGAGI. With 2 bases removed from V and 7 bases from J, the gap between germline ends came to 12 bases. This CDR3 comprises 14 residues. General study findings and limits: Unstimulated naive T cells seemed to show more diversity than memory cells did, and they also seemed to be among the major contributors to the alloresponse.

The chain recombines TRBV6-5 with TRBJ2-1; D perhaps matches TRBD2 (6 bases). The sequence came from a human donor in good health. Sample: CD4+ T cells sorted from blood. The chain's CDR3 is CASSYAREENEQFF. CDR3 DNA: TGTGCCAGCAGTTACGCCAGGGAGGAAAATGAGCAGTTCTTC.